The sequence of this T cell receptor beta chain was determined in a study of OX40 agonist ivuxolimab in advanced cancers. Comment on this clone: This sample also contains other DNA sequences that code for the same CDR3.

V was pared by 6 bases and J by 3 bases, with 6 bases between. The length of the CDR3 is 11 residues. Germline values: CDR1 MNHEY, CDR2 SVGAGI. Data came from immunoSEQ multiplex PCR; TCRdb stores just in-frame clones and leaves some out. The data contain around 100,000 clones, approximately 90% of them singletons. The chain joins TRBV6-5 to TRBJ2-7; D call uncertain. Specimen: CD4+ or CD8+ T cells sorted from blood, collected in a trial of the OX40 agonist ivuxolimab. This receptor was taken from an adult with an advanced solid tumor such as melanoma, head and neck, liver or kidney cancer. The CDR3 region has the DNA TGTGCCAGCAGCGCAGGCTACGAGCAGTACTTC. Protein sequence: CASSAGYEQYF.